This T cell receptor (beta chain) was captured by sequencing in a study of cytomegalovirus exposure and HLA in healthy donors. Study background: The roughly 700 first-cohort repertoires and the 95 to 150 validation repertoires shared the same platform, a later analysis reported. The study's findings and limits: Some TCR beta chains (164 of them) were listed as cytomegalovirus-associated. Rarity marked most TCR sequences, yet some public TCRs occurred in many donors.

The CDR3 is 15 residues long. Germline loops: CDR1 SGHTA, CDR2 FQGNSA. The V end was cut by 6 bases, the J end by 0 bases, with 12 bases between. The donors belonged to the roughly 130-subject validation cohort, separate from the 666-subject first cohort. Profiling relied on immunoSEQ multiplex PCR, and the TCRdb table lists in-frame clones only, not all of them. The sample carries over 110,000 clones, around 87% recorded once. With regard to this clone: The antigen is unknown.

The specimen was PBMCs. The chain has TRBV7-2 and TRBJ2-1, with D possibly being TRBD1 (5 bases). This clonotype originated in a man in his late teens or twenties in good health and CMV-seropositive. CDR3 DNA sequence: TGTGCCAGCAGTTCGGACGACAGCTCCTACAATGAGCAGTTCTTC. Protein: CASSSDDSSYNEQFF.